These 2 T cell receptor beta chains were sequenced from one sample in a study of shared clonotypes between healthy human individuals. Clones were read by immunoSEQ multiplex PCR, and TCRdb kept only the in-frame ones, dropping some. The sample includes 2 million to 2.5 million clones, around 95% of them seen just once. The specimen sequenced was naive CD4+ T cells sorted from blood. Subset specified: CD45RA+ positively selected. The receptors here all came from a man aged 18 to 29 in good health.

This chain uses TRBV14 with TRBJ1-2; 8 nucleotides align to TRBD1. V shed 6 bases and J 6 bases; nucleotides not matched to a gene: 12. The CDR3 loop spans 15 amino acids. Looked up from germline, CDR1 is SGHDN and CDR2 is FVKESK. The CDR3 bases are TGTGCCAGCAGTTCCGGACAGGGAGTATATCATGGCTACACCTTC. The encoded protein is CASSSGQGVYHGYTF.

The chain combines TRBV11-2 with TRBJ2-7; D unclear. Germline assignment: CDR1 SGHAT and CDR2 FQNNGV. Trimming took 1 base from V and 4 from J, leaving 8 bases between them. The CDR3 has 13 amino acids. The CDR3 bases are TGTGCCAGCAGCTTAGCCCCCTCGTACGAGCAGTACTTC. Residues: CASSLAPSYEQYF.